This section outlines one TCR beta chain sequence together with its context. These data originate in a study of human T cells and chemical hapten exposure. As to time point: pre-sensitization, week 0. Regarding treatment: therapeutic diphenylcyclopropenone sensitization with weekly scalp DPC. CDR3 length: 16 amino acids. Trimming took 4 bases from V and 6 from J; bases not matched to a gene: 9. Germline V lookup: CDR1 KGHDR, CDR2 SFDVKD. TCRdb fed the RACE reads into MiXCR, producing one record per CDR3 protein. Among about 77,000 distinct CDR3 sequences listed, 14% were seen once. This specimen was whole blood, taken in connection with sensitization to the hapten diphenylcyclopropenone (DPC). This sequence was found in a woman between 50 and 59 years old with alopecia areata. Some clones in this sample may be carry-over from other donors' samples. The genes are TRBV24-1 and TRBJ2-1; 9 bases fit TRBD1. The CDR3 DNA is TGTGCCACCAGTGACACCGGGACAGGGTCAGGCAATGAGCAGTTCTTC. This sequence encodes CATSDTGTGSGNEQFF.